The subject of this entry is one T cell receptor beta chain. The data were obtained in a study of blood T cell repertoires in COVID-19. Looking at the study overall: Italy, Spain and the United States were the sources of the convalescent and acute COVID-19 samples.

This CDR3 contains 17 residues. The junction had 7 bases not matched to a gene; V was cut back by 0 bases and J by 1 base. Germline CDR1 reads KGHSH; CDR2 reads LQKENI. In the original analysis: For nucleated cells, counts were estimated from reference gene primer amplification. Measured with immunoSEQ multiplex PCR; TCRdb has only the in-frame clones, and not every one. V, J and clone size are taken as reported in that table, and D and trimming were inferred from the DNA itself. The repertoire has 140,000 or so clones, approximately 86% of them found once; the top ten carry 5% to 6%. The V and J genes are TRBV18 and TRBJ2-7; 9 bases are a match to TRBD1. Input material: peripheral blood. This receptor was taken from a human donor in a cohort sampled during active COVID-19. The CDR3 DNA follows: TGTGCCAGCTCACCACCCCCCGGGACAGGGTCATCCTACGAGCAGTACTTC. The encoded protein is CASSPPPGTGSSYEQYF. The full variable domain, in which reference TRBV18 and TRBJ2-7 provide the parts outside the CDR3, is NAGVMQNPRHLVRRRGQEARLRCSPMKGHSHVYWYRQLPEEGLKFMVYLQKENIIDESGMPKERFSAEFPKEGPSILRIQQVVRGDSAAYFCASSPPPGTGSSYEQYFGPGTRLTVT.